The 22 T cell receptor beta chains in this list originate from one sample, sequenced in a study of response to subunit inactivated influenza vaccine. TCRdb processed the RT-PCR reads anew with MiXCR; each CDR3 protein has one entry. Among more than 500,000 distinct CDR3 sequences, 11% were seen once, and the ten largest hold roughly 9.6%. The sample was also reused in another study, on T cells expressing NK-cell markers. From that report: 5'RACE template switching with UMIs generated TCR beta cDNA.

Material: PBMCs from blood, obtained on the day of vaccination. These receptors were obtained from a man aged 45 to 65 who received an inactivated influenza vaccine.

The chain is built from TRBV7-9 and TRBJ2-1, with unresolved D. The CDR3 runs 13 residues. Trimming cost V 1 base and J 6 bases, with 7 bases left between them. Looked up from germline, CDR1 is SEHNR and CDR2 is FQNEAQ (reference sequence). The CDR3 bases are TGTGCCAGCAGCTTAGATACCGTCAATGAGCAGTTCTTC. This sequence encodes CASSLDTVNEQFF.

The chain carries TRBV18 and TRBJ2-1; D is uncertain. Trimming cost V 5 bases and J 6 bases, with 17 bases left between them. Germline V gene sequence: CDR1 KGHSH, CDR2 LQKENI. There are 15 residues in the CDR3. The CDR3 DNA follows: TGTGCCAGCTCAACTGGGGTATTGTCATCCAATGAGCAGTTCTTC. Translating gives CASSTGVLSSNEQFF.

V gene TRBV20-1 combines with J gene TRBJ2-2; 7 bases fit TRBD2. This CDR3 has 15 residues. With V trimmed by 0 bases and J by 0 bases, 1 base remained unmatched. Germline V CDR1 and CDR2: DFQATT, SNEGSKA (reference sequence). The CDR3 DNA follows: TGCAGTGCTAGAGATCGGGGGGCGAACACCGGGGAGCTGTTTTTT. This encodes CSARDRGANTGELFF.

This clonotype appeared a few times. V usage is TRBV4-3 and J usage is TRBJ2-2; 7 nucleotides match TRBD2. Germline CDR1 reads LGHNA; CDR2 reads YSLEER. With V trimmed by 1 base and J by 6 bases, 2 bases remained unmatched. The CDR3 totals 14 residues. The CDR3 reads CASSQGAGAGELFF. The CDR3 DNA sequence: TGCGCCAGCAGCCAAGGGGCGGGAGCCGGGGAGCTGTTTTTT.

This clonotype was seen more than once but under ten times. The chain combines TRBV7-3 with TRBJ2-6; no definite D call. The CDR3 contains 17 residues. The V gene's germline CDR1 is SGHTA and CDR2 FQGTGA. V lost 3 bases and J lost 0, with 12 bases in between. As DNA, the CDR3 is TGTGCCAGCAGCTTCGGCCTGGGCAGCTCTGGGGCCAACGTCCTGACTTTC. The encoded protein is CASSFGLGSSGANVLTF.

A few counts support this clonotype. This rearrangement joins TRBV4-3 to TRBJ2-5; D call uncertain. In germline, CDR1 is LGHNA, CDR2 YSLEER. The CDR3 contains 15 residues. Trimming removed 0 bases at V and 5 bases at J, with 13 bases between. CDR3: CASSQDFMGRETQYF. The CDR3 coding sequence is TGCGCCAGCAGCCAAGATTTTATGGGAAGGGAGACCCAGTACTTC.

This clonotype was seen a handful of times. The chain couples TRBV12-3 or TRBV12-4 to TRBJ1-1, with D hard to call. The V end was cut by 3 bases, the J end by 6 bases, with 8 bases between. The CDR3 loop spans 12 amino acids. The CDR3 nucleotides are TGTGCCAGCAGTTTCAGGCAGCCTGAAGCTTTCTTT. Its protein is CASSFRQPEAFF.

The V call is TRBV12-3 or TRBV12-4, the J call TRBJ2-7; a possible D gene is TRBD1 (6 bases). The length of the CDR3 is 13 residues. V was trimmed by 6 bases and J by 3 bases, leaving 12 bases between them. CDR3 loop: CASSHSRGYEQYF. CDR3 DNA: TGTGCCAGCAGCCACTCCAGGGGCTACGAGCAGTACTTC.

V gene TRBV12-3 or TRBV12-4 combines with J gene TRBJ2-3; no clear D gene. The CDR3 runs 14 residues. V gave up 6 bases and J gave up 1 base, with 11 bases separating them. CDR3 sequence: CASSIGDGTDTQYF. The CDR3 nucleotides read TGTGCCAGCAGCATAGGAGATGGCACAGATACGCAGTATTTT.

This clonotype was found a few times. The chain links TRBV16 to TRBJ1-2; D gene uncertain. Germline V gene lookup returns CDR1 KGHSY and CDR2 FQNENV. V lost 0 bases, J lost 2 bases, and 7 bases lay in between. The CDR3 loop spans 14 amino acids. The CDR3 DNA sequence: TGTGCCAGCAGCCAATCGACGGGAAACTATGGCTACACCTTC. Amino acids: CASSQSTGNYGYTF.

This clonotype has ten or more counts. The genes are TRBV12-3 or TRBV12-4 and TRBJ2-7, with D possibly TRBD2 on 5 matching bases. V lost 6 bases, J lost 2 bases, and 11 bases lay in between. The CDR3 spans 13 residues. The chain's CDR3 is CASSFGEAYEQYF. The CDR3 DNA is TGTGCCAGCAGCTTCGGGGAAGCCTACGAGCAGTACTTC.

The chain links TRBV20-1 to TRBJ2-5; D is uncertain. This CDR3 has 13 amino acids. Germline lookup yields CDR1 DFQATT and CDR2 SNEGSKA (reference sequence). V was trimmed by 1 base and J by 4 bases, leaving 10 bases between them. The CDR3 DNA reads TGCAGTGCTAGAGGGGTATGGGGAGAGACCCAGTACTTC. Its protein is CSARGVWGETQYF.

This clonotype was seen many times. The J gene is TRBJ2-7, the V gene TRBV6-2 or TRBV6-3, with no clear D. Germline V gene sequence: CDR1 MNHEY, CDR2 SVGEGT. V was trimmed by 0 bases and J by 1 base, leaving 10 bases between them. The CDR3 has 15 amino acids. CDR3 DNA: TGTGCCAGCAGTTACTCGTGGGCGGAATCCTACGAGCAGTACTTC. Translation gives CASSYSWAESYEQYF.

This clonotype has ten or more counts. The rearrangement links TRBV12-3 or TRBV12-4 to TRBJ2-3; perhaps TRBD2 as D (5 bases). Trimming left V 2 bases short and J 9 bases short, with 12 bases between. This CDR3 has 13 amino acids. DNA for the CDR3: TGTGCCAGCAGTTTAAGCGGAGCGGCGACGCAGTATTTT. This translates into CASSLSGAATQYF.

The chain joins TRBV7-9 to TRBJ2-7; D is possibly TRBD1 (6 bases). The germline CDR1 and CDR2 sequences are SEHNR and FQNEAQ (reference sequence). The CDR3 has 15 amino acids. V lost 7 bases to trimming and J lost 4 bases, with 20 bases between them. The CDR3 DNA reads as TGTGCCAGCACCCCATGGGGGCAGGCATCTTACGAGCAGTACTTC. This gives the protein CASTPWGQASYEQYF.

This clonotype was recorded many times. The chain employs TRBV15 and TRBJ1-5, with TRBD1 identical over 7 bases. Germline CDR1 LNHNV, CDR2 YYDKDF (reference sequence). After removal of 8 bases from V and 1 base from J, the junction contained 2 bases not matched to a gene. The CDR3 is 13 amino acids. CDR3 loop: CATSGQSNQPQHF. The CDR3, as DNA: TGTGCCACCTCGGGACAGAGCAATCAGCCCCAGCATTTT.

The chain links TRBV29-1 to TRBJ2-3; no clear D. CDR3 length: 12 amino acids. V gave up 3 bases and J gave up 1 base, with 5 bases separating them. Germline V gene sequence: CDR1 SQVTM, CDR2 ANQGSEA. CDR3 amino acids: CSVEKRTDTQYF. CDR3 nucleotides: TGCAGCGTTGAGAAACGCACAGATACGCAGTATTTT.

This clonotype was counted a few times. The chain uses TRBV6-6 and TRBJ2-7; D gene unclear. With 6 bases removed from V and 5 bases from J, the gap between germline ends came to 8 bases. The CDR3 has 11 residues. Per the germline V gene, CDR1 is MNHNY and CDR2 is SVGAGI (reference sequence). CDR3 in DNA: TGTGCCAGCAGAAGAGCAGACGAGCAGTACTTC. Protein product: CASRRADEQYF.

The chain uses TRBV20-1 and TRBJ2-1; 15 nucleotides line up with TRBD2. Germline CDR1 is DFQATT and CDR2 is SNEGSKA (reference sequence). V was pared by 4 bases and J by 4 bases, with 5 bases of the junction left unmatched. The CDR3 loop spans 16 amino acids. In DNA form, the CDR3 reads TGCAGTGCTACCCCGGGACTAGCGGGGGGTTACAATGAGCAGTTCTTC. This codes for CSATPGLAGGYNEQFF.

This chain joins TRBV14 and TRBJ2-1; D perhaps matches TRBD1 (6 bases). V was trimmed by 5 bases and J by 3 bases, leaving 11 bases between them. CDR1 is SGHDN and CDR2 is FVKESK in the germline V gene. The CDR3 contains 14 residues. CDR3 residues: CASSTGTRYNEQFF. The CDR3 bases are TGTGCCAGCAGCACCGGGACACGCTACAATGAGCAGTTCTTC.

In this sample, this clonotype turned up many times. The chain recombines TRBV5-1 with TRBJ2-5; 7 nucleotides match TRBD1. Germline assignment: CDR1 SGHRS and CDR2 YFSETQ. Trimming removed 5 bases from V and 3 bases from J; junction bases left unmatched: 7. This CDR3 has 14 amino acids. CDR3 residues: CASRTTGTEETQYF. In nucleotides, the CDR3 is TGCGCCAGCAGAACTACCGGGACAGAAGAGACCCAGTACTTC.

This clonotype was seen only a few times. The chain carries TRBV7-8 and TRBJ2-3; D tentatively reads TRBD1 or TRBD2 (5 bases each). CDR3 length: 14 amino acids. V was trimmed by 5 bases and J by 4 bases, leaving 13 bases between them. Germline CDR1 reads SGHVS; CDR2 reads FQNEAQ. CDR3 region: CASSPGTWADTQYF. The CDR3 nucleotides read TGTGCCAGCAGCCCCGGGACCTGGGCAGATACGCAGTATTTT. Looking up the rest from reference TRBV7-8 and TRBJ2-3 gives the full variable domain: GAGVSQSPRYKVAKRGQDVALRCDPISGHVSLFWYQQALGQGPEFLTYFQNEAQLDKSGLPSDRFFAERPEGSVSTLKIQRTQQEDSAVYLCASSPGTWADTQYFGPGTRLTVL.